Below are 5 T cell receptor beta chains sequenced from a single sample in a study of CD8 T cells in ankylosing spondylitis. Study-wide points: In ankylosing spondylitis blood, a motif of about eight highly homologous TCR beta variants appeared characteristic.

Their specific antigens are unknown. TCRdb reprocessed the 5' RACE reads with MiXCR, giving one entry per CDR3 protein. The table shows about 220,000 distinct CDR3 sequences, with about 16% occurring only once. Sequenced material: blood, either unsorted or a sorted T cell fraction (not recorded which). The receptors come from a male donor with ankylosing spondylitis.

The chain recombines TRBV7-8 with TRBJ2-3, with D perhaps assigned TRBD1 or TRBD2 (5 bases each). Germline V lookup: CDR1 SGHVS, CDR2 FQNEAQ. The CDR3 runs 16 residues. The germline V and J ends were trimmed by 1 base and 3 bases, with 14 bases remaining between them. CDR3 protein: CASSLEGPGATDTQYF. CDR3 DNA sequence: TGTGCCAGCAGCTTAGAAGGGCCCGGGGCTACAGATACGCAGTATTTT.

The chain has TRBV25-1 and TRBJ2-7; TRBD2 aligns across 10 bases. The CDR3 length is 13 residues. The germline gives CDR1 MGHDK, CDR2 SYGVNS. The junction had 8 bases not matched to a gene; V was cut back by 6 bases and J by 9 bases. The CDR3 region is CASSLAGGEGQYF. CDR3 sequence (DNA): TGTGCCAGCAGCTTAGCGGGGGGTGAAGGGCAGTACTTC.

The sample holds a few counts of this clonotype. The V and J genes are TRBV7-9 and TRBJ2-5, with 7 bases fitting TRBD1. The CDR3 length is 14 residues. V dropped 4 bases and J dropped 2; count of bases not matched to a gene: 4. Germline CDR1 reads SEHNR; CDR2 reads FQNEAQ (reference sequence). CDR3 loop: CASSSGGVQETQYF. The DNA of the CDR3 is TGTGCCAGCAGCTCAGGGGGAGTTCAAGAGACCCAGTACTTC.

A few counts support this clonotype. The chain couples TRBV25-1 to TRBJ2-2; D not resolved. Germline V CDR1 and CDR2: MGHDK, SYGVNS. The CDR3 runs to 14 residues. Trimming left V 1 base short and J 5 bases short, with 8 bases between. The CDR3 reads CASSEFGETGELFF. Written as DNA, the CDR3 is TGTGCCAGCAGTGAATTCGGCGAAACCGGGGAGCTGTTTTTT.

This clonotype was observed many times. The chain uses TRBV12-3 or TRBV12-4 and TRBJ1-5, with 10 nucleotides matching TRBD1. The CDR3 consists of 17 residues. Germline trimming cut 5 bases from V and 2 bases from J; bases unmatched to any gene: 9. The CDR3 is CASSPPRQGAGNQPQHF. The CDR3 DNA is TGTGCCAGCAGTCCCCCACGACAGGGGGCGGGCAATCAGCCCCAGCATTTT.